The sequence of this T cell receptor beta chain was determined in a study of blood T cell repertoires in COVID-19. On the study more broadly: T cells, B-cell-depleted T cells, or PBMCs supplied cDNA or gDNA.

Authors' analysis steps: Researchers report that nucleated cell counts were estimated from reference gene primer amplification. The repertoire was sequenced with immunoSEQ multiplex PCR; TCRdb's copy has only in-frame clones and lacks some. The V and J calls and clone size were taken over from that table, and D and trimming were inferred from the DNA. The sample consists of about 200,000 clones, more than 80% of them appearing once. Enrollees, about 18 to 95 years old, lived in roughly 24 US areas. Participant-given clinical history determined each cohort assignment. This clone was recorded only once. The receptor's source is a woman aged 18-30 years who had recovered from COVID-19. Sequencing used PBMCs or T cells enriched from blood (not recorded which).

The CDR3 DNA reads TGTGCCAGCCGAGGCCCGAACACTGAAGCTTTCTTT. Its translation: CASRGPNTEAFF. The rearrangement joins TRBV27 to TRBJ1-1; no reliable D call. Per the germline V gene, CDR1 is MNHEY and CDR2 is SMNVEV (reference sequence). The CDR3 has 12 residues. V lost 8 bases, J lost 1 base, and 8 bases lay in between.